The source of this T cell receptor beta chain is a study of identical twins. Findings and limits, study-wide: Cross-sectional statistics underpinned the conclusions; the same donors were not followed. In monozygotic twins, models underestimated the sharing of out-of-frame TCR alpha.

The CDR3 runs to 16 residues. Germline lookup yields CDR1 LGHNA and CDR2 YNFKEQ. The J segment lost 1 base and the V segment lost 0 bases, leaving 1 base of the junction unmatched. With template switching, a universal primer site was added, and the cDNA carried unique molecular identifiers. One entry per CDR3 protein results from TCRdb running MiXCR on the 5' RACE reads. The sample consists of 400,000 to 500,000 distinct CDR3 sequences, roughly 20% of them appearing once. As to this clonotype: Its antigen remains unidentified.

The sample taken for sequencing was naive T cells sorted from blood. This clonotype originated in a man aged 45-60 years in good health. The chain recombines TRBV4-2 with TRBJ2-7; 12 bases map to TRBD2. This CDR3 is CASSQDTSGRSYEQYF. The CDR3 region has the DNA TGTGCCAGCAGCCAAGATACTAGCGGGAGGTCCTACGAGCAGTACTTC.